These 4 T cell receptor beta chains originate from one sample sequenced in a study of breast tumors, draining lymph nodes, adjacent tissues. Axillary draining lymph nodes of breast cancer patients supplied the node samples. MiXCR was run by TCRdb on the multiplex PCR reads, yielding one entry per CDR3 protein. The table includes nearly 200,000 distinct CDR3 sequences, around 29% detected once. Sequencing input: axillary lymph node tissue. Receptor source: a female donor with breast cancer. Some clones in this sample may be carry-over from other donors' samples.

The V gene is TRBV20-1, the J gene TRBJ2-3; 13 bases are a match to TRBD2. Germline CDR1 reads DFQATT; CDR2 reads SNEGSKA (reference sequence). CDR3 size: 15 residues. Trimming took 3 bases from V and 11 from J; bases not matched to a gene: 11. CDR3 sequence: CSARGLAGTYNEQYF. DNA of the CDR3: TGCAGTGCTAGGGGACTAGCGGGGACTTACAATGAGCAGTATTTT.

This clonotype was observed many times. The chain joins TRBV5-1 to TRBJ1-6, with TRBD1 matching over 10 bases. There are 15 residues in the CDR3. Germline values: CDR1 SGHRS, CDR2 YFSETQ. V shed 4 bases and J 7 bases; nucleotides not matched to a gene: 5. CDR3 sequence (DNA): TGCGCCAGCAGCCGGGACAGGGGTTCGAATTCACCCCTCCACTTT. Translating gives CASSRDRGSNSPLHF.

The chain joins TRBV6-5 to TRBJ2-1, with 7 bases that match TRBD2. CDR1 and CDR2 from the germline V gene are MNHEY and SVGAGI. Trimming at V came to 6 bases and at J to 0 bases, leaving 5 bases not matched to a gene. The CDR3 is 15 amino acids. Here the CDR3 DNA reads TGTGCCAGCAGGCTAGCGGTCAGCTCCTACAATGAGCAGTTCTTC. Its protein is CASRLAVSSYNEQFF.

This clonotype was recorded many times. The chain links TRBV29-1 to TRBJ2-7; D is unresolved. Trimming stripped 4 bases from V and 4 bases from J, with 17 bases between. CDR1 is SQVTM, CDR2 ANQGSEA, per germline. The CDR3 loop spans 14 amino acids. CDR3 loop: CSVAPDLNRYEQYF. CDR3 in DNA: TGCAGCGTTGCCCCCGACCTAAATAGGTACGAGCAGTACTTC.